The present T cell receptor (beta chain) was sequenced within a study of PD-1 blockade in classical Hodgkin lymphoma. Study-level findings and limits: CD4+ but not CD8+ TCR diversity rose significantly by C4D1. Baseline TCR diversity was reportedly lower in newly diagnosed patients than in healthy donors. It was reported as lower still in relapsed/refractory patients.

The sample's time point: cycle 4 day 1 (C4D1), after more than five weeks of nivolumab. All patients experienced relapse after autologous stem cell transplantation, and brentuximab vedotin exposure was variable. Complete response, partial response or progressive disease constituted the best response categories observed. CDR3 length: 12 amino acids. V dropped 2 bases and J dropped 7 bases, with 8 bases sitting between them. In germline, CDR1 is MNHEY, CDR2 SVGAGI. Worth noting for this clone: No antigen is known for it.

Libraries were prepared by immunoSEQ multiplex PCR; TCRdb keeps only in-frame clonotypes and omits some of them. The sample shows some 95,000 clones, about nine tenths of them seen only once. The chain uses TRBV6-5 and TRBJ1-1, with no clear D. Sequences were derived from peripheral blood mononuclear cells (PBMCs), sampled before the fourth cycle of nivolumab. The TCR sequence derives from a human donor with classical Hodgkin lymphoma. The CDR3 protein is CASSYPGYEAFF. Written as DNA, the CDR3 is TGTGCCAGCAGTTACCCAGGCTATGAAGCTTTCTTT.